This T cell receptor beta chain was sequenced for a study of graft-versus-host responses after intestinal transplantation. At the level of the study: All recipients were given anti-thymocyte globulin induction, and tacrolimus and steroids were then administered for roughly three years.

The data were produced by immunoSEQ multiplex PCR, yet TCRdb's version contains in-frame clones alone and is incomplete. Of 100,000 to 130,000 clones in the sample, roughly 87% were seen once. V lost 4 bases and J lost 0, with 7 bases in between. Germline loops: CDR1 SGHTA, CDR2 FQGNSA. The CDR3 totals 14 residues. As to this clone: Its target is unknown.

The receptor was derived from a human donor who was the organ donor for an intestinal transplant. The chain combines TRBV7-2 with TRBJ1-5; no definite D call. The sequencing here drew on unstimulated CD4+ T cells sorted from spleen or lymph node cells, taken before transplant. The CDR3 bases are TGTGCCAGCAGCTCCCAGTATAGCAATCAGCCCCAGCATTTT. Translated, it gives CASSSQYSNQPQHF.